One and the same sample provided the 24 T cell receptor beta chains below, sequenced in a study of post-analysis software for immune sequencing data. These TCRs' antigens remain unknown. Prepared TCR beta cDNA libraries contained unique molecular identifiers. TCRdb re-analysed the PCR reads in MiXCR, keeping a single row per CDR3 protein. The sample lists hundreds of thousands of distinct CDR3 sequences, roughly 35% occurring once. Study results and caveats: TRBV segments more frequent in patients than in controls numbered several and included TRBV5-6, TRBV5-1 and TRBV20-1.

The sequencing sample was made of blood. The source of these receptors is a girl aged 10-17 years with multiple sclerosis.

With respect to this clonotype: One junction end disagrees with the germline gene, perhaps due to a read error. The chain is built from TRBV27 and TRBJ1-2; D call uncertain. This CDR3 has 14 residues. Germline V gene lookup returns CDR1 MNHEY and CDR2 SMNVEV (reference sequence). The CDR3 nucleotides are TGTGCCAGCAGTTTCTGGGGAAATAACCATGGCTACACCTTC. Amino acids: CASSFWGNNHGYTF.

The V gene is TRBV4-3, the J gene TRBJ2-3, with 11 bases identical to TRBD1. The CDR3 has 16 residues. With V trimmed by 4 bases and J by 4 bases, 7 bases remained unmatched. Germline CDR1 and CDR2: LGHNA and YSLEER. The CDR3 protein is CASSLFGTGGADTQYF. The CDR3 nucleotides read TGCGCCAGCAGCCTTTTCGGGACAGGGGGGGCAGATACGCAGTATTTT.

This clonotype turned up a few times. The chain uses TRBV20-1 and TRBJ1-5; D gene unclear. Germline lookup yields CDR1 DFQATT and CDR2 SNEGSKA (reference sequence). V shed 2 bases and J shed 0 bases, with 8 bases lying between them. The CDR3 spans 14 residues. The CDR3 loop is CSARPGNSNQPQHF. In DNA, the CDR3 is TGCAGTGCTAGACCAGGTAATAGCAATCAGCCCCAGCATTTT.

This clonotype was counted only a few times. This chain joins TRBV2 and TRBJ2-7; a weak D match, TRBD1 (5 bases). The CDR3 runs 12 residues. CDR1 is SNHLY, CDR2 FYNNEI, per germline. V was clipped by 3 bases and J by 7 bases, with 10 bases between them. The CDR3 DNA is TGTGCCAGCAGTGAGCGGAAGGGGGAGCAGTACTTC. Translated, it gives CASSERKGEQYF.

The rearrangement joins TRBV20-1 to TRBJ2-7; 10 nucleotides match TRBD2. Germline V lookup: CDR1 DFQATT, CDR2 SNEGSKA (reference sequence). With 3 bases clipped from V and 3 bases from J, the junction kept 8 bases outside the gene matches. CDR3 length equals 15 residues. CDR3 loop: CSARRRTSGNYEQYF. CDR3 DNA: TGCAGTGCTAGGAGGAGGACTAGCGGTAACTACGAGCAGTACTTC.

This clonotype has more than one count but fewer than ten. The chain employs TRBV29-1 and TRBJ1-1; tentatively, D is TRBD1 (6 bases). V was shortened by 6 bases and J by 5 bases, with 16 bases between the two germline ends. The CDR3 extends over 13 amino acids. In germline, CDR1 is SQVTM, CDR2 ANQGSEA. The CDR3 reads CSVRDTGDTEAFF. The CDR3 DNA reads TGCAGCGTGCGGGACACCGGGGATACTGAAGCTTTCTTT.

The chain combines TRBV7-2 with TRBJ2-3; D may be TRBD1 (5 bases). The V end was cut by 4 bases, the J end by 5 bases, with 16 bases between. Germline V gene sequence: CDR1 SGHTA, CDR2 FQGNSA. The CDR3 loop spans 15 amino acids. In DNA form, the CDR3 reads TGTGCCAGCAGCTGGGGCTACCGACGCCAAGATACGCAGTATTTT. Translating gives CASSWGYRRQDTQYF.

This clonotype has a handful of counts. The chain carries TRBV7-3 and TRBJ2-3; D may be TRBD2 (6 bases). The germline gives CDR1 SGHTA, CDR2 FQGTGA. The V gene lost 6 bases and the J gene lost 6 bases, with 13 bases spanning the gap. The CDR3 runs 13 residues. The CDR3 nucleotides read TGTGCCAGCAGGCCTGGGGGGACGGATACGCAGTATTTT. This sequence encodes CASRPGGTDTQYF.

This clonotype was detected only a few times. The V gene is TRBV20-1, the J gene TRBJ1-5; D is unclear. CDR3 length: 14 amino acids. Trimming removed 7 bases from V and 1 base from J, with 14 bases in between. Germline loops: CDR1 DFQATT, CDR2 SNEGSKA (reference sequence). CDR3 sequence: CSVLQPSSNQPQHF. In nucleotides, the CDR3 is TGCAGTGTCCTTCAACCCTCCAGCAATCAGCCCCAGCATTTT.

This clonotype was recorded a few times. The chain recombines TRBV11-2 with TRBJ2-7; the match to TRBD2 covers 8 bases. This CDR3 contains 15 residues. Germline V gene data show CDR1 as SGHAT and CDR2 as FQNNGV. The trim removed 5 bases at V and 5 bases at J, leaving 11 bases unmatched. The CDR3 protein is CASSPLRGARHEQYF. The CDR3 DNA reads as TGTGCCAGCAGCCCCCTGCGGGGGGCCCGCCACGAGCAGTACTTC.

Note on this clonotype: The junction shows a germline mismatch at one end, possibly a read error. The genes are TRBV5-1 and TRBJ2-6; 7 nucleotides align to TRBD1. This CDR3 is built from 16 residues. Germline V gene lookup returns CDR1 SGHRS and CDR2 YFSETQ. The CDR3 DNA is TGCGCCAGCAGCTTCACAGGGGACACTGGGGCCAACGTCCGGACTTTC. It specifies CASSFTGDTGANVRTF.

J is TRBJ2-6 and V is TRBV7-6, with 8 bases matching TRBD1. The junction had 2 bases not matched to a gene; V was cut back by 5 bases and J by 2 bases. Germline lookup yields CDR1 SGHVS and CDR2 FNYEAQ. This CDR3 comprises 15 residues. This chain's CDR3 is CASSIQGAGANVLTF. The CDR3 coding sequence is TGTGCCAGCAGCATACAGGGGGCTGGGGCCAACGTCCTGACTTTC.

In nucleotides, the CDR3 is TGCAGTGCTAGAGGGCGACAGGACTACACCGGGGAGCTGTTTTTT. This encodes CSARGRQDYTGELFF. This chain joins TRBV20-1 and TRBJ2-2; D might be TRBD1 (6 bases). The CDR3 contains 15 residues. V shed 1 base and J shed 3 bases, with 12 bases lying between them. Germline lookup yields CDR1 DFQATT and CDR2 SNEGSKA (reference sequence).

This clonotype showed up just a few times. The chain combines TRBV12-3 or TRBV12-4 with TRBJ2-1; D not certain. V shed 4 bases and J shed 3 bases, with 22 bases lying between them. The CDR3 is made up of 18 amino acids. The DNA of the CDR3 is TGTGCCAGCAGTTCCGCCTACGGGCCGGGCAGTTACTACAATGAGCAGTTCTTC. This gives the protein CASSSAYGPGSYYNEQFF.

This chain joins TRBV6-1 and TRBJ1-1; tentative D call: TRBD1 (6 bases). Trimming shortened V by 2 bases and J by 3 bases, and 10 bases separated the two germline ends. Germline CDR1 MNHNS, CDR2 SASEGT. CDR3 length: 14 residues. The CDR3 region has the DNA TGTGCCAGCAGTGAACAGGGGAGGGACACTGAAGCTTTCTTT. It specifies CASSEQGRDTEAFF.

This clonotype was seen more than once but under ten times. The V and J genes are TRBV6-6 and TRBJ1-2, with 9 nucleotides matching TRBD1. Germline V CDR1 and CDR2: MNHNY, SVGAGI (reference sequence). This CDR3 is 13 amino acids long. J gave up 10 bases and V 4 bases, and 7 bases lay outside the gene matches. The CDR3 loop reads CASSLGQGLDYTF. DNA of the CDR3: TGTGCCAGCAGTTTGGGACAGGGCCTCGACTACACCTTC.

V and J are TRBV12-3 or TRBV12-4 and TRBJ2-2; the D is unclear. V was pared by 2 bases and J by 5 bases, with 3 bases between. The CDR3 runs to 12 residues. The CDR3 bases are TGTGCCAGCAGTTTACAGACCGGGGAGCTGTTTTTT. This codes for CASSLQTGELFF.

This clonotype was seen a few times. The chain employs TRBV29-1 and TRBJ1-1, with D uncertain. V gave up 4 bases and J gave up 8 bases, with 11 bases separating them. Germline V gene sequence: CDR1 SQVTM, CDR2 ANQGSEA. The CDR3 is made up of 11 amino acids. The CDR3 sequence is CSVARQTEAFF. CDR3 in DNA: TGCAGCGTTGCCCGTCAAACCGAAGCTTTCTTT.

V usage is TRBV6-5 and J usage is TRBJ2-5; D call uncertain. The CDR3 totals 16 residues. The V and J ends lost 2 bases and 0 bases respectively, with 13 bases between them. Germline V gene lookup returns CDR1 MNHEY and CDR2 SVGAGI. Here the CDR3 reads CASSYTSTVNQETQYF. DNA for the CDR3: TGTGCCAGCAGTTACACCTCTACAGTCAACCAAGAGACCCAGTACTTC.

This clonotype has just a few counts. V usage is TRBV13 and J usage is TRBJ2-7; TRBD1 matches at 8 bases. The J segment lost 5 bases and the V segment lost 2 bases, leaving 8 bases of the junction unmatched. The CDR3 sequence is 15 residues long. Germline-derived CDR1 and CDR2 are PRHDT and FYEKMQ (reference sequence). The CDR3 coding sequence is TGTGCCAGCAGCTTATTGGGTCAGGGGGCAGACGAGCAGTACTTC. Translating it yields CASSLLGQGADEQYF.

V and J are TRBV18 and TRBJ1-4; D gene ambiguous. V lost 3 bases and J 6 bases, leaving 11 bases between the germline ends. The V gene's germline CDR1 is KGHSH and CDR2 LQKENI. This CDR3 has 14 amino acids. CDR3 sequence: CASSPAQNDEKLFF. The CDR3 DNA sequence: TGTGCCAGCTCACCGGCCCAGAACGATGAAAAACTGTTTTTT.

As for this clonotype: This could be a read error, since a much larger clone is one nucleotide away. This chain uses TRBV7-2 with TRBJ2-7; unclear D gene. The DNA matches TRBJ2-5 better at its end, which makes the J call doubtful. The germline V gene has CDR1 SGHTA and CDR2 FQGNSA. This CDR3 has 12 amino acids. This CDR3 is CASSLYRETQYF. The CDR3 nucleotides read TGTGCCAGCAGCTTATACCGGGAGACCCAGTACTTC.

This chain links TRBV7-9 with TRBJ1-1; 9 bases match TRBD1. The J segment lost 3 bases and the V segment lost 4 bases, leaving 6 bases of the junction unmatched. Germline V lookup: CDR1 SEHNR, CDR2 FQNEAQ (reference sequence). The CDR3 contains 15 residues. The chain's CDR3 is CASSYPDRGDTEAFF. CDR3 coding DNA: TGTGCCAGCAGCTACCCGGACAGGGGCGACACTGAAGCTTTCTTT. Variable domain in full (rest from reference TRBV7-9 and TRBJ1-1): DTGVSQNPRHKITKRGQNVTFRCDPISEHNRLYWYRQTLGQGPEFLTYFQNEAQLEKSRLLSDRFSAERPKGSFSTLEIQRTEQGDSAMYLCASSYPDRGDTEAFFGQGTRLTVV.

The genes are TRBV12-3 or TRBV12-4 and TRBJ2-7; either TRBD1 or TRBD2 may fit D (7 bases each). The CDR3 loop spans 14 amino acids. V dropped 6 bases and J dropped 1 base, with 13 bases sitting between them. CDR3: CASSSGGVSYEQYF. The CDR3 DNA sequence: TGTGCCAGCAGCTCAGGGGGGGTATCCTACGAGCAGTACTTC.